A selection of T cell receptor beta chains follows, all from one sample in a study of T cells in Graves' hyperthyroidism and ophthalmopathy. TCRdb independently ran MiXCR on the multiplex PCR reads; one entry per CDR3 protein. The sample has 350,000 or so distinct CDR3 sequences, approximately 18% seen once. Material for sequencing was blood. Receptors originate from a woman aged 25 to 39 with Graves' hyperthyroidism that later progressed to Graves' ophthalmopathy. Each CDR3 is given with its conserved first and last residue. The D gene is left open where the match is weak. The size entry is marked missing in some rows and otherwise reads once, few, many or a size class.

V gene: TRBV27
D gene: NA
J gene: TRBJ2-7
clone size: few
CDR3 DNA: TGTGCCAGCAGTCGATATGCGGGTACTGTCTACGAGCAGTACTTC
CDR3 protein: CASSRYAGTVYEQYF

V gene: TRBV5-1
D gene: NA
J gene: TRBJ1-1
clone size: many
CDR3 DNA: TGCGCCAGCAGCTCCCACATGTCGAACACTGAAGCTTTCTTT
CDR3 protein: CASSSHMSNTEAFF

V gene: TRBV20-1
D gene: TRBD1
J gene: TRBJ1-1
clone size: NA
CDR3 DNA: TGCAGAGTAGACAGGGCGAACGCTGAAGCTTTCTTT
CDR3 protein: CRVDRANAEAFF

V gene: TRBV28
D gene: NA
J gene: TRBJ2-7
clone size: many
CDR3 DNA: TGTGCCAGCAGTTCCTCAAATCGGTTCTACGAGCAGTACTTC
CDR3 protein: CASSSSNRFYEQYF

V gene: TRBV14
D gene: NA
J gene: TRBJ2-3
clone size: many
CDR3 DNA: TGTGCCAGCAGCCAAGCCCCGCCGGGGTACGGGACAGATACGCAGTATTTT
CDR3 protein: CASSQAPPGYGTDTQYF

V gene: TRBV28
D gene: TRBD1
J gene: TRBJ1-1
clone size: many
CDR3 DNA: TGTGCCAGCAGGGCTGACAGGGGAGGCACTGAAGCTTTCTTT
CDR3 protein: CASRADRGGTEAFF

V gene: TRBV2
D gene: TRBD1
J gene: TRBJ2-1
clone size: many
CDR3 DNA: TGTGCCAGCAGTGAAGATACAGGGGTATACAATGAGCAGTTCTTC
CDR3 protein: CASSEDTGVYNEQFF

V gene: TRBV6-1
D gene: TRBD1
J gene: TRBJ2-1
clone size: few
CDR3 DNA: TGTGCCAGCAGTCTCCAGGGGGCTAACCACAATGAGCAGTTCTTC
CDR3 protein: CASSLQGANHNEQFF

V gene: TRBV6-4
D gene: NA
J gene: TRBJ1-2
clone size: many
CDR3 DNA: TGTGCCAGCAGTGAAAGGAGCACCTCCTATGGCTACACCTTC
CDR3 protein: CASSERSTSYGYTF

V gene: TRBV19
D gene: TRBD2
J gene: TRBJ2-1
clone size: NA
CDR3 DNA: TGTGCCTCCGAAATCTGGGAGGGTACCTACAATGAGCAGTTCTTC
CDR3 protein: CASEIWEGTYNEQFF

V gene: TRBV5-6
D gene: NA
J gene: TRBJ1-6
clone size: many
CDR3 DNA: TGTGCCAGCAGCTTGGAGCTCGGGGATTCACCCCTCCACTTT
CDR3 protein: CASSLELGDSPLHF

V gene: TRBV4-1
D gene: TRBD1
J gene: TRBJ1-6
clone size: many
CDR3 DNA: TGCGCCAGCAGCCAAGTTTATCAGGGGGCAGCTTCACCCCTCCACTTT
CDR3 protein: CASSQVYQGAASPLHF

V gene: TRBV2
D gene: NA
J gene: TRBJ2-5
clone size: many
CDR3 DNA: TGTGCCAGCAGGGCAGGGTGGGGCGAGACCCAGTACTTC
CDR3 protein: CASRAGWGETQYF

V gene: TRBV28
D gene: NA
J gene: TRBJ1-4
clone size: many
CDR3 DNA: TGTGCCAGCAGCTTGACTAATGAAAAACTGTTTTTT
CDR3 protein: CASSLTNEKLFF

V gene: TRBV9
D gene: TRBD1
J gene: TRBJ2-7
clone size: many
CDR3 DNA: TGTGCCAGCAGCGTAGGGGACAGGGACTACGAGCAGTACTTC
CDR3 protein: CASSVGDRDYEQYF

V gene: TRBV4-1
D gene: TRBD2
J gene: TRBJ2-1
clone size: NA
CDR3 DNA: TGCGCCAGCAGCCTCACAACGACTAGCGGGAGCCGCAATGAGCAGTTCTTC
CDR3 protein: CASSLTTTSGSRNEQFF

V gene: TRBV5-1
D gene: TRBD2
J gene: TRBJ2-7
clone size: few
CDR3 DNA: TGCGCCAGCACTTGGACCGGGACTAGCGTCTACGAGCAGTACTTC
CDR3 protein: CASTWTGTSVYEQYF

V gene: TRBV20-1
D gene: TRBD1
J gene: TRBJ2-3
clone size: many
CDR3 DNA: TGCAGTGCTAGAGCAGTCAGGGGGCTGGGCACAGATACGCAGTATTTT
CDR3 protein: CSARAVRGLGTDTQYF

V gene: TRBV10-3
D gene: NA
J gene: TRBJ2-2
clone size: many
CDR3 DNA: TGTGCCATCACCCCCACCCAGCGGTTGAACACCGGGGAGCTGTTTTTT
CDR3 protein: CAITPTQRLNTGELFF

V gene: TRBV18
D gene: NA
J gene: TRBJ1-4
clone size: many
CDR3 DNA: TGTGCCAGCCAAAGGATTCGCAATGAAAAACTGTTTTTT
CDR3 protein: CASQRIRNEKLFF

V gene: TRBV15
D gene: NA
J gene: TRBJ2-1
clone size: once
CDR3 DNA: TGTGCCACCAGCAGGGCCCGTGAGGGACCCTACAATGAGCAGTTCTTC
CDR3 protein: CATSRAREGPYNEQFF

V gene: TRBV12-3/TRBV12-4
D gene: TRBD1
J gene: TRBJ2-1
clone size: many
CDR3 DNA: TGTGCCAGCACCCACACAGGGGTAGGAGACAATGAGCAGTTCTTC
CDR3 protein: CASTHTGVGDNEQFF

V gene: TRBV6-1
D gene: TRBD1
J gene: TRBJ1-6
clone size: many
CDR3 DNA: TGTGCCAGCAGCTCGGACAGGGCTCGCCTAGCCCTCCACTTT
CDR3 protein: CASSSDRARLALHF

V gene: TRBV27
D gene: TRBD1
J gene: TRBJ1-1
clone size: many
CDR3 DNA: TGTGCCAGCAGCAGATTTTACTTGTCCGGGACAGCAAACACTGAAGCTTTCTTT
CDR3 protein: CASSRFYLSGTANTEAFF

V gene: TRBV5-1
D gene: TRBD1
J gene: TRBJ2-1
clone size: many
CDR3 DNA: TGCGCCAGCAGCTTATGGAGACAGGGGGACTACAATGAGCAGTTCTTC
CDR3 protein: CASSLWRQGDYNEQFF

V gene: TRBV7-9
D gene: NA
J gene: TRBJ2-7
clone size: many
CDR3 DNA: TGTGCCAGCAGCTTAGCTTGGACAGAGCAGTACTTC
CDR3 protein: CASSLAWTEQYF

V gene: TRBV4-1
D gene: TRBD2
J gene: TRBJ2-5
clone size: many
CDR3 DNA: TGCGCCAGCAGCCAACGGTTAGCGGGAGAAGAGACCCAGTACTTC
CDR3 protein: CASSQRLAGEETQYF

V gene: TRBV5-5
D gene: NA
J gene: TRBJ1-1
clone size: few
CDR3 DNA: TGTGCCAGCAGCCCCGAGAACACTGAAGCTTTCTTT
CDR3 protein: CASSPENTEAFF

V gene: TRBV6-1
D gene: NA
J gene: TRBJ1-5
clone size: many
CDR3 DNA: TGTGCCAGCAGGACGGATTATAGCAATCAGCCCCAGCATTTT
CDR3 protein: CASRTDYSNQPQHF

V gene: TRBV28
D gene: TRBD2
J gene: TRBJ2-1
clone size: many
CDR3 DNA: TGTGCCAGCAGTTTGCTCGGGAGGGAGAGTAATGAGCAGTTCTTC
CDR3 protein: CASSLLGRESNEQFF

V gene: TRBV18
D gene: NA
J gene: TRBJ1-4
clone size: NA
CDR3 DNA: TGTGCCAGCTCACCAACTCCTCCGGGGGGCGGCGGTAATGAAAAACTGTTTTTT
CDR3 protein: CASSPTPPGGGGNEKLFF

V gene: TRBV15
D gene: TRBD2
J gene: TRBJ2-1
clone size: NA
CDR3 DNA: TGTGCCACCAGCAGAGGGGAGGGAAACAATGAGCAGTTCTTC
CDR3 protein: CATSRGEGNNEQFF

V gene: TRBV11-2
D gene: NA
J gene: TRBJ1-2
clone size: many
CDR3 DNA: TGTGCCAGCAGCTCAAACCAGGGTTTCTATGGCTACACCTTC
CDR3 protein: CASSSNQGFYGYTF

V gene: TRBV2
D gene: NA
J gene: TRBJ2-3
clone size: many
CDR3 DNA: TGTGCCAGCAGTGGTAGTCACGGCACAGATACGCAGTATTTT
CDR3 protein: CASSGSHGTDTQYF

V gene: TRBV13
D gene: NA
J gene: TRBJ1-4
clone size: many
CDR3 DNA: TGTGCCAGCAGCTTTCGTAGGGGGTGGGGAGCAACTAATGAAAAACTGTTTTTT
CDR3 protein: CASSFRRGWGATNEKLFF

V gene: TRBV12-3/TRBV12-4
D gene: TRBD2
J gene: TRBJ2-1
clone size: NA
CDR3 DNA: TGTGCCAGCACCCCCCCGGGTAGCGGGAACAATGAGCAGTTCTTC
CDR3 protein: CASTPPGSGNNEQFF

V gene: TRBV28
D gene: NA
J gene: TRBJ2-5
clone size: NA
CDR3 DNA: TGTGCCAGCATTAGCTCGCTAGCTAGAAAGACCCAGTACTTC
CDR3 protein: CASISSLARKTQYF

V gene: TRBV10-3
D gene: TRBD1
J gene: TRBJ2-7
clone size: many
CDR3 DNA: TGTGCCACCCGACAGGGGCCTAGAATGTGGGAGCAGTACTTC
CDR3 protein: CATRQGPRMWEQYF

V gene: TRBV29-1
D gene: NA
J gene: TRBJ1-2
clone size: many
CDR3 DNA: TGCAGCGTTGAAGGCAGGGCTTGGGGCTACACCTTC
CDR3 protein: CSVEGRAWGYTF

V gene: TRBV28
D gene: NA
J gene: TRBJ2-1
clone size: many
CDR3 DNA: TGTGCCAGCAGTATTTTTTTAGAGGACAATGAGCAGTTCTTC
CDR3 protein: CASSIFLEDNEQFF

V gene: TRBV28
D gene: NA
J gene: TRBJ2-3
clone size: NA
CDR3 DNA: TGTGCCAGCCTCCATCCCGGACTTCCGACGCAGTATTTT
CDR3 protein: CASLHPGLPTQYF

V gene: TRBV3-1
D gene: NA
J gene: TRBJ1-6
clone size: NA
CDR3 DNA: TGTACCAGTAGCCCTAACATCGAGGACAGTTATTCACCCCTCCACTTT
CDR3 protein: CTSSPNIEDSYSPLHF

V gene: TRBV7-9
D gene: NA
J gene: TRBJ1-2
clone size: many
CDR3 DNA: TGTGCCAGCAGCCCCGCGGGGATCTATGGCTACACCTTC
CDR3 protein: CASSPAGIYGYTF

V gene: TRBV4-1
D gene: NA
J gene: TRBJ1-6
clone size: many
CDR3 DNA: TGCGCCAGCAGCCAAGTGGTCGGGTACACCTATAATTCACCCCTCCACTTT
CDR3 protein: CASSQVVGYTYNSPLHF

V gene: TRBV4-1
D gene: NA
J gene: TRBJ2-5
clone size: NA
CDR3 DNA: TGCGCCAGCAGCTCGCGAGGGGATTTGGGGACCCAGTACTTC
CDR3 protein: CASSSRGDLGTQYF

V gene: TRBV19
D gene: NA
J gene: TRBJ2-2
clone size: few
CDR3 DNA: TGTGCCAGTAGTCTTTCAACGGGAAGCTGGAACACCGGGGAGCTGTTTTTT
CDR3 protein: CASSLSTGSWNTGELFF

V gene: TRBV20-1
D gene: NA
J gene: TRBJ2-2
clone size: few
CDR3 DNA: TGCAGTGCTAGAGTCGGGATACTAAACACCGGGGAGCTGTTTTTT
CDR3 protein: CSARVGILNTGELFF

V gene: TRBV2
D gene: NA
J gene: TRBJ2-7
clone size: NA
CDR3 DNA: TGTGCCAGCGGGATTGGGGCATCCTACGAGCAGTACTTC
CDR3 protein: CASGIGASYEQYF

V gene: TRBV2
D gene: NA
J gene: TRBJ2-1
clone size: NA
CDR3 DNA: TGTGCCAGCAGTGAACCGGGGGTAAAGATGCGGAATGAGCAGTTCTTC
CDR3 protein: CASSEPGVKMRNEQFF

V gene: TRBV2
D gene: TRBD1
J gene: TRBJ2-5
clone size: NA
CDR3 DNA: TGTGCCAGCAGTGCGGACAGGGGGCGGGAGACCCAGTACTTC
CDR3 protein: CASSADRGRETQYF

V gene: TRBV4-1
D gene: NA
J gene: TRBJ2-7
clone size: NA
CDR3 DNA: TGCGCCAGCAGCCAGAGAGAAGGGGAATCCTACGAGCAGTACTTC
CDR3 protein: CASSQREGESYEQYF

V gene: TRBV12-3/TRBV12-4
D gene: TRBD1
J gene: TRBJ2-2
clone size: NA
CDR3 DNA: TGTGCCAGCAGTTTAAACCCGGCAGGGGGTTTGAACACCGGGGAGCTGTTTTTT
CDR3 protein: CASSLNPAGGLNTGELFF

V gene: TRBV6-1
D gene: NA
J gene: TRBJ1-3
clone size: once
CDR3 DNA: TGTGCCAGCAGTGAACCGGCTTTGGCAATCTCTGGAAACACCATATATTTT
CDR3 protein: CASSEPALAISGNTIYF

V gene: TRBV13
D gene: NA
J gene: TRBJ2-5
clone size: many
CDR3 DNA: TGTGCCAGCAGCCCTCGCCCCGGGACAACAGAGACCCAGTACTTC
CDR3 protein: CASSPRPGTTETQYF